Listed below are T cell receptor beta chains from one sample, sequenced in a study of cytomegalovirus exposure and HLA in healthy donors. Data came from immunoSEQ multiplex PCR; TCRdb stores just in-frame clones and leaves some out. The table includes about 78,000 clones, 72% detected once. The sequenced sample consisted of PBMCs. The source is a woman in her thirties or forties in good health and CMV-seropositive. The CDR3 runs from the conserved cysteine through the conserved F or W. A D gene is named only where the DNA matches it firmly. Part of the rows lack a size; the others show once, few, many or a class for expanded clones.

11,TRBJ1-1,TRBV20-1,NA,NA,TGCAGTGCTTCGAGGGACGGGGGAGCTTTCTTT,CSASRDGGAFF
15,TRBJ1-5,TRBV7-9,NA,NA,TGTGCCAGCAGCTTACCGCCGTCAGGGGATCAGCCCCAGCATTTT,CASSLPPSGDQPQHF
12,TRBJ1-1,TRBV6-5,NA,NA,TGTGCCAGCAGTTGGTATCGGGGTGAAGCTTTCTTT,CASSWYRGEAFF
13,TRBJ2-5,TRBV6-6,TRBD2,NA,TGTGCCAGCAGTACCGGACTAGTAGAGACCCAGTACTTC,CASSTGLVETQYF
14,TRBJ2-7,TRBV18,TRBD1,NA,TGTGCCAGCTCACAAGGACAGGGCCCCTACGAGCAGTACTTC,CASSQGQGPYEQYF
13,TRBJ2-3,TRBV4-2,NA,NA,TGTGCCAGCAGCCAAGCCGGCACAGATACGCAGTATTTT,CASSQAGTDTQYF
15,TRBJ1-4,TRBV25-1,NA,few,TGTGCCAGCAGTGAAGTGTCTACAACTAATGAAAAACTGTTTTTT,CASSEVSTTNEKLFF
15,TRBJ2-1,TRBV6-1,NA,NA,TGTGCCAGCAGTGAAGCGACTAATCAATACAATGAGCAGTTCTTC,CASSEATNQYNEQFF
14,TRBJ1-1,TRBV7-9,NA,NA,TGTGCCAGCAGCCCCCAGGGCTCGAACACTGAAGCTTTCTTT,CASSPQGSNTEAFF
13,TRBJ2-5,TRBV9,NA,NA,TGTGCCAGCAGCGTCACCCTCGAGGCGACCCAGTACTTC,CASSVTLEATQYF
14,TRBJ1-1,TRBV27,TRBD1,few,TGTGCCAGCAGCCGTACCGGGACAGGGGGTAGAGCTTTCTTT,CASSRTGTGGRAFF
13,TRBJ2-1,TRBV5-1,NA,NA,TGCGCCAGCAGCTTCGGGACCTACAATGAGCAGTTCTTC,CASSFGTYNEQFF
15,TRBJ2-2,TRBV5-1,TRBD1,NA,TGCGCCAGCAGTCGAGACAGGGGTGACACCGGGGAGCTGTTTTTT,CASSRDRGDTGELFF
13,TRBJ1-1,TRBV6-1,NA,NA,TGTGCCAGCATTCCCCGGGGGGACACTGAAGCTTTCTTT,CASIPRGDTEAFF
14,TRBJ2-7,TRBV7-2,TRBD2,NA,TGTGCCAGCAGCGCATTAGCGGGGGACTACGAGCAGTACTTC,CASSALAGDYEQYF
14,TRBJ2-5,TRBV29-1,TRBD1,NA,TGCAGCGTTCAAACAGGGGAAGGTTGGAAGACCCAGTACTTC,CSVQTGEGWKTQYF
15,TRBJ2-5,TRBV30,TRBD1,once,TGTGCCTGGACCCGCACGACAGGGAACCAAGAGACCCAGTACTTC,CAWTRTTGNQETQYF
15,TRBJ2-1,TRBV7-9,NA,few,TGTGCCAGCAGCAGAGACAGGACATTTCACAATGAGCAGTTCTTC,CASSRDRTFHNEQFF
13,TRBJ2-1,TRBV7-2,NA,NA,TGTGCCAGCAGCTTAGCAGGCGGGAATGAGCAGTTCTTC,CASSLAGGNEQFF
14,TRBJ1-1,TRBV6-5,NA,NA,TGTGCCAGCAGTTACCGAGGGCCGAACACTGAAGCTTTCTTT,CASSYRGPNTEAFF
13,TRBJ1-2,TRBV30,TRBD1,few,TGTGCCTGGAGTGGGGGACAGGGAGGAGGCTACACCTTC,CAWSGGQGGGYTF
14,TRBJ2-3,TRBV6-5,TRBD2,once,TGTGCCAGCAGGCCGGGACTAGCAACAGATACGCAGTATTTT,CASRPGLATDTQYF
20,TRBJ1-5,TRBV19,NA,NA,TGTGCCAGTAGTAAAGAGGAACTATTGGGTCGGGTTTATAGCAATCAGCCCCAGCATTTT,CASSKEELLGRVYSNQPQHF
14,TRBJ2-7,TRBV2,TRBD2,few,TGTGCCAGCAAGGGACTAGCGGGGGGTGTAGGGCAGTACTTC,CASKGLAGGVGQYF
14,TRBJ2-2,TRBV10-2,NA,NA,TGCGCCAGCCGCAAGATTAGGAACACCGGGGAGCTGTTTTTT,CASRKIRNTGELFF
15,TRBJ2-1,TRBV30,NA,NA,TGTGCCTGGAGTGCGTATCTAGCGACCTACAATGAGCAGTTCTTC,CAWSAYLATYNEQFF
13,TRBJ1-3,TRBV6-5,TRBD1,NA,TGTGCCAGCAGGCAGGGGGCTGGAAACACCATATATTTT,CASRQGAGNTIYF
14,TRBJ1-5,TRBV6-1,NA,NA,TGTGCCAGCAACGGGGGTTATAGCAATCAGCCCCAGCATTTT,CASNGGYSNQPQHF
13,TRBJ1-5,TRBV6-1,TRBD1,NA,TGTGCCAGCAGTCCGACAGGGAATCAGCCCCAGCATTTT,CASSPTGNQPQHF
14,TRBJ2-5,TRBV7-8,NA,few,TGTGCCAGCAGCGGGCGTGGTTCTCAAGAGACCCAGTACTTC,CASSGRGSQETQYF